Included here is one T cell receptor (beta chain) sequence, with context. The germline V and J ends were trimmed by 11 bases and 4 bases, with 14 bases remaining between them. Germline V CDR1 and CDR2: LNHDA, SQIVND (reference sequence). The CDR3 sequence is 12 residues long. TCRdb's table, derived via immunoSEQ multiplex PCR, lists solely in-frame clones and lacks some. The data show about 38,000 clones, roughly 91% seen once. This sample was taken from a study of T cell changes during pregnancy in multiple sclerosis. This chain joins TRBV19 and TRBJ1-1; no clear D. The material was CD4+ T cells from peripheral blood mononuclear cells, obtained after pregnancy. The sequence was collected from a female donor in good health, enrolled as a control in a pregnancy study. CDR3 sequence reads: CAPSRVSTEAFF. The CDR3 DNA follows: TGTGCCCCCAGCCGGGTAAGCACTGAAGCTTTCTTT.